What follows are 10 T cell receptor beta chains derived from one specimen sequenced in a study of shared clonotypes between healthy human individuals. Assay used: immunoSEQ multiplex PCR; TCRdb lists only in-frame clones, some missing. The table records roughly 1.5 million clones, roughly 98% of them present only once. Material: naive CD4+ T cells sorted from blood. Noted subset: CD45RA+ positively selected. These receptors all stem from a man aged 30 to 39 in good health.

The chain employs TRBV7-8 and TRBJ2-5; 9 nucleotides align to TRBD1. The germline CDR1 and CDR2 sequences are SGHVS and FQNEAQ. J gave up 3 bases and V 4 bases, and 6 bases lay outside the gene matches. This CDR3 is built from 15 residues. The CDR3 bases are TGTGCCAGCAGCTACCTCGGGACAGGGAAAGAGACCCAGTACTTC. Protein: CASSYLGTGKETQYF.

The rearrangement uses TRBV18 and TRBJ1-4; D unresolved. This CDR3 has 14 residues. Germline CDR1 KGHSH, CDR2 LQKENI. V was shortened by 6 bases and J by 7 bases, with 15 bases between the two germline ends. CDR3: CASSPTSAGEKLFF. The CDR3 DNA is TGTGCCAGCTCGCCCACCTCGGCGGGTGAAAAACTGTTTTTT.

CDR3 nucleotide sequence: TGTGCCAGCAGCTCCGGGGTCGCGGAACAGGAGACCCAGTACTTC. As protein: CASSSGVAEQETQYF. J is TRBJ2-5 and V is TRBV7-3, with D perhaps TRBD2 (5 bases). CDR3 length: 15 residues. Looked up from germline, CDR1 is SGHTA and CDR2 is FQGTGA. Trimming removed 4 bases at V and 5 bases at J, with 17 bases between.

This clone was counted once. The chain carries TRBV19 and TRBJ2-3; 7 bases are shared with TRBD2. After removal of 5 bases from V and 0 bases from J, the junction contained 8 bases not matched to a gene. Germline V gives CDR1 LNHDA, CDR2 SQIVND (reference sequence). The CDR3 covers 16 residues. This CDR3 reads CASSGRGGSSTDTQYF. CDR3 bases: TGTGCCAGTAGTGGGAGGGGAGGCAGCAGCACAGATACGCAGTATTTT.

The chain carries TRBV18 and TRBJ1-2, with unresolved D. The germline CDR1 and CDR2 sequences are KGHSH and LQKENI. Trimming left V 6 bases short and J 8 bases short, with 22 bases between. CDR3 length: 15 amino acids. CDR3 protein: CASSPGKQALGGYTF. The DNA for the CDR3 is TGTGCCAGCTCCCCGGGGAAGCAGGCCCTTGGCGGCTACACCTTC. Full variable domain (outside the CDR3, taken from reference TRBV18 and TRBJ1-2): NAGVMQNPRHLVRRRGQEARLRCSPMKGHSHVYWYRQLPEEGLKFMVYLQKENIIDESGMPKERFSAEFPKEGPSILRIQQVVRGDSAAYFCASSPGKQALGGYTFGSGTRLTVV.

V and J are TRBV7-2 and TRBJ2-3; D unresolved. This CDR3 has 15 amino acids. Trimming removed 5 bases from V and 2 bases from J, with 14 bases in between. Germline assignment: CDR1 SGHTA and CDR2 FQGNSA. This CDR3 is CASSRDQKYTDTQYF. The CDR3 nucleotides read TGTGCCAGCAGCCGAGACCAAAAATACACAGATACGCAGTATTTT.

This sequence joins TRBV27 and TRBJ2-7; a weak D match, TRBD1 (6 bases). Germline V gene sequence: CDR1 MNHEY, CDR2 SMNVEV (reference sequence). The CDR3 extends over 15 amino acids. V lost 5 bases and J lost 3, with 17 bases in between. Here the CDR3 DNA reads TGTGCCAGCAGTCCCCAGGGACACACCGACTACGAGCAGTACTTC. Amino acids: CASSPQGHTDYEQYF.

The rearrangement links TRBV6-5 to TRBJ1-1; D is ambiguous. V dropped 2 bases and J dropped 3 bases, with 10 bases sitting between them. This CDR3 is built from 14 residues. Germline V lookup: CDR1 MNHEY, CDR2 SVGAGI. The CDR3 DNA reads TGTGCCAGCAGTTACGGTATACGAGACACTGAAGCTTTCTTT. Protein sequence: CASSYGIRDTEAFF.

The J gene is TRBJ1-4, the V gene TRBV7-2; D call uncertain. V lost 5 bases, J lost 8 bases, and 15 bases lay in between. The CDR3 extends over 14 amino acids. Per the germline V gene, CDR1 is SGHTA and CDR2 is FQGNSA. The CDR3 DNA is TGTGCCAGCAGCCTAGGGAGTTTTGCGGAAAAACTGTTTTTT. This gives the protein CASSLGSFAEKLFF.

Comment on this clone: This specimen includes other DNA sequences encoding the same CDR3. CDR3 coding DNA: TGCGCCAGCAGCCAAGAGGGGCGAGGTGGTTACGAGCAGTACTTC. Translated: CASSQEGRGGYEQYF. The chain uses TRBV4-3 and TRBJ2-7, with D possibly TRBD1 on 5 matching bases. The CDR3 covers 15 residues. CDR1 LGHNA and CDR2 YSLEER come from the germline V gene. The germline V and J ends were trimmed by 0 bases and 4 bases, with 13 bases remaining between them.